These 7 T cell receptor beta chains originate from one sample sequenced in a study of T cell responses to AZD1222 COVID-19 vaccine. Here immunoSEQ multiplex PCR was the method, and the copy in TCRdb shows in-frame clones only, minus some. The table has some 120,000 clones, around 90% seen once. The sequenced sample was peripheral blood, obtained on day 0 of AZD1222 vaccination. The receptors derive from an adult in good health.

V gene TRBV2 combines with J gene TRBJ1-6; TRBD1 might be the D (5 bases). Germline V CDR1 and CDR2: SNHLY, FYNNEI. CDR3 length: 14 amino acids. V dropped 7 bases and J dropped 6 bases, with 13 bases sitting between them. Here the CDR3 DNA reads TGTGCCAGCAAACCCGACAGCGGTAATTCACCCCTCCACTTT. This gives the protein CASKPDSGNSPLHF.

Of note for this clone: Relative to the germline gene, one junction end is altered; a read error may explain this. The chain recombines TRBV19 with TRBJ2-7; 7 positions agree with TRBD2. Germline V CDR1 and CDR2: LNHDA, SQIVND (reference sequence). CDR3 length: 13 residues. The CDR3 bases are TGTGCCAGTAGCCCGGGACTAACCTACGAGCAATACTTC. Translating it yields CASSPGLTYEQYF.

The rearrangement joins TRBV30 to TRBJ1-4, with TRBD1 as a possible D gene (5 bases). With 3 bases removed from V and 3 bases from J, the gap between germline ends came to 17 bases. This CDR3 is 16 amino acids long. Looked up from germline, CDR1 is GTSNPN and CDR2 is SVGIG (reference sequence). The CDR3: CAWSDFHVGANEKLFF. CDR3 bases: TGTGCCTGGAGCGATTTCCATGTGGGGGCTAATGAAAAACTGTTTTTT.

The rearrangement uses TRBV2 and TRBJ1-1; possibly TRBD1 for D (6 bases). CDR1 and CDR2 (germline): SNHLY, FYNNEI. V shed 7 bases and J shed 4 bases, with 19 bases lying between them. This CDR3 contains 15 residues. CDR3 sequence (DNA): TGTGCCAGCACCGAGCGGGGGCGAGGGGGCACTGAAGCTTTCTTT. Translated, it gives CASTERGRGGTEAFF.

The chain has TRBV19 and TRBJ1-4; D not certain. Germline loops: CDR1 LNHDA, CDR2 SQIVND (reference sequence). V dropped 7 bases and J dropped 6 bases, with 18 bases sitting between them. The CDR3 loop spans 15 amino acids. CDR3 bases: TGTGCCAGTACCTATAGATCGGTCGGAGATGAAAAACTGTTTTTT. Translating gives CASTYRSVGDEKLFF.

The gene calls are TRBV6-1 and TRBJ1-1; the D is unclear. Germline V CDR1 and CDR2: MNHNS, SASEGT. V gave up 2 bases and J gave up 1 base, with 17 bases separating them. The CDR3 extends over 17 amino acids. The CDR3 nucleotides read TGTGCCAGCAGTGAATCGGTGGAGCCACAGACGAACACTGAAGCTTTCTTT. This gives the protein CASSESVEPQTNTEAFF.

V gene TRBV27 combines with J gene TRBJ2-3, with D perhaps matching TRBD2 (5 bases). Germline V lookup: CDR1 MNHEY, CDR2 SMNVEV (reference sequence). The CDR3 runs to 13 residues. V was pared by 9 bases and J by 2 bases, with 12 bases between. CDR3 region: CASLASDTDTQYF. The CDR3 region has the DNA TGTGCCAGTCTAGCTTCAGACACAGATACGCAGTATTTT.